The clone carrying this T cell receptor (beta chain) has at least ten counts. The CDR3 consists of 13 residues. V was trimmed by 5 bases and J by 6 bases, leaving 10 bases between them. This entry comes from a study of T-cell reconstitution after alpha-beta-depleted transplantation in children. Preparing the TCRbeta library involved the use of unique molecular identifiers. TCRdb processed the PCR reads anew with MiXCR; each CDR3 protein has one entry. The sample shows approximately 190,000 distinct CDR3 sequences, roughly 9.1% of them seen only once. The sequence was collected from a male patient between 2 and 10 years old who had a stem cell transplant for acute myeloid leukemia, so the T cells may come from the graft donor. The chain uses TRBV12-3 or TRBV12-4 and TRBJ2-2; D unresolved. Sequencing was performed on PBMCs, mostly from graft donor cells, taken 360 days after TCRalphabeta/CD19-depleted stem cell transplant. The CDR3 coding sequence is TGTGCCAGCAGTCGCACCTCTTCCGGGGAGCTGTTTTTT. Its translation is CASSRTSSGELFF.